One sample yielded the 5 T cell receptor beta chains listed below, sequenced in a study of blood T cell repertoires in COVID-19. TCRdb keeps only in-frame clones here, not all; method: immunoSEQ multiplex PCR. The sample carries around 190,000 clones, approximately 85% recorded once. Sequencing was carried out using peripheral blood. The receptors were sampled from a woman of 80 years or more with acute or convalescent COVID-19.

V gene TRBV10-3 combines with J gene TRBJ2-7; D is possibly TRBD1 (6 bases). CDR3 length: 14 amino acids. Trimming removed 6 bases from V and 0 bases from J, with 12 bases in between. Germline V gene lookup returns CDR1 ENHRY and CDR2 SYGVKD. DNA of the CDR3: TGTGCCATCAGCCGGACAGTTCTCTCCTACGAGCAGTACTTC. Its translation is CAISRTVLSYEQYF.

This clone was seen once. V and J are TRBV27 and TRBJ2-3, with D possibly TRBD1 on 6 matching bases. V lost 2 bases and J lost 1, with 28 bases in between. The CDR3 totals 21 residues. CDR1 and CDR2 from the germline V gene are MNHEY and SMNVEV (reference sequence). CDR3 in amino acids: CASSLRFVGVSSPGGTDTQYF. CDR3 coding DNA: TGTGCCAGCAGTTTAAGGTTCGTGGGAGTGTCATCACCAGGGGGCACAGATACGCAGTATTTT.

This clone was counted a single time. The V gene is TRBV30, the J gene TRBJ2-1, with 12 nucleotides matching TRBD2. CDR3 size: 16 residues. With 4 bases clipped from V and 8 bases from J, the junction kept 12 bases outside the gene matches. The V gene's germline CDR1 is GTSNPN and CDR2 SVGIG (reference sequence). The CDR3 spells CAWTPSTSGRLDEQFF. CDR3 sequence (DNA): TGTGCCTGGACCCCGTCGACTAGCGGGAGACTCGATGAGCAGTTCTTC.

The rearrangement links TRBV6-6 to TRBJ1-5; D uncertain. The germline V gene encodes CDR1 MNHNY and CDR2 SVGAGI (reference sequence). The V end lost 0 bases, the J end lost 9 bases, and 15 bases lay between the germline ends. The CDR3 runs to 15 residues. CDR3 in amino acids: CASSYSTGYDGPQHF. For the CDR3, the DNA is TGTGCCAGCAGTTACTCGACGGGATACGACGGGCCCCAGCATTTT.

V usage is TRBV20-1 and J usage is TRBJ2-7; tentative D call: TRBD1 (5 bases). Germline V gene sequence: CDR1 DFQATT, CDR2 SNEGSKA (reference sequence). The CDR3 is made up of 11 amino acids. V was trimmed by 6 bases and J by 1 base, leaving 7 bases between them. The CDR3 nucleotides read TGCAGTGCCAGGGCATCCTACGAGCAGTACTTC. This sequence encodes CSARASYEQYF.